Each of the 26 T cell receptor beta chains below was sequenced from the same sample in a study of T cell repertoires in ileal Crohn's disease. Only in-frame clones appear in the TCRdb table, and some are missing; sequencing was by immunoSEQ multiplex PCR. Altogether about 11,000 clones are present, about four fifths being singletons, with the ten largest covering roughly 4%. Specimen: ileal tissue. The receptor source for this set is an adult with Crohn's disease.

This clone was seen just once. The CDR3 sequence: CASNLGAPGANVLTF. The CDR3 DNA reads as TGTGCCAGCAACTTGGGGGCGCCTGGGGCCAACGTCCTGACTTTC. The chain carries TRBV9 and TRBJ2-6; tentatively, D is TRBD1 (6 bases). The CDR3 runs 15 residues. V was pared by 6 bases and J by 2 bases, with 12 bases between. CDR1 and CDR2 from the germline V gene are SGDLS and YYNGEE.

The chain recombines TRBV14 with TRBJ1-2; TRBD1 matches 10 bases. The CDR3 runs 13 residues. Losses at the gene ends were 5 bases for V and 4 bases for J; bases not matched to a gene: 1. CDR1 and CDR2 (germline): SGHDN, FVKESK. This CDR3 reads CASSGTGVYGYTF. The CDR3 DNA reads as TGTGCCAGCAGCGGGACAGGGGTCTATGGCTACACCTTC.

V gene TRBV2 combines with J gene TRBJ1-2; D not certain. In germline, CDR1 is SNHLY, CDR2 FYNNEI. Trimming took 6 bases from V and 0 from J, leaving 11 bases between them. The CDR3 spans 14 residues. The CDR3 sequence: CASSYSVTNYGYTF. The CDR3, as DNA: TGTGCCAGCAGCTACAGTGTTACTAACTATGGCTACACCTTC.

The V call is TRBV9, the J call TRBJ1-6; TRBD1 might be the D (5 bases). Germline loops: CDR1 SGDLS, CDR2 YYNGEE. The CDR3 is made up of 15 amino acids. Trimming took 6 bases from V and 7 from J, leaving 17 bases between them. CDR3 in amino acids: CASTRDPGRNSPLHF. In nucleotides, the CDR3 is TGTGCCAGCACCCGGGACCCTGGGAGGAATTCACCCCTCCACTTT.

This chain uses TRBV28 with TRBJ1-1; D is unresolved. The length of the CDR3 is 14 residues. Trimming cost V 5 bases and J 1 base, with 11 bases left between them. Germline V gene data show CDR1 as MDHEN and CDR2 as SYDVKM. The CDR3 protein is CASSPPRGNTEAFF. The DNA of the CDR3 is TGTGCCAGCAGTCCGCCCCGGGGGAACACTGAAGCTTTCTTT.

The chain uses TRBV18 and TRBJ1-5; D gene ambiguous. Trimming removed 1 base at V and 0 bases at J, with 10 bases between. This CDR3 spans 16 amino acids. CDR1 KGHSH and CDR2 LQKENI come from the germline V gene. The CDR3 loop is CASSPQNRYSNQPQHF. The CDR3 DNA follows: TGTGCCAGCTCACCACAGAACCGCTATAGCAATCAGCCCCAGCATTTT. Based on the CDR3 plus reference TRBV18 and TRBJ1-5, the full variable domain is NAGVMQNPRHLVRRRGQEARLRCSPMKGHSHVYWYRQLPEEGLKFMVYLQKENIIDESGMPKERFSAEFPKEGPSILRIQQVVRGDSAAYFCASSPQNRYSNQPQHFGDGTRLSIL.

The V gene is TRBV7-2, the J gene TRBJ1-1; 7 nucleotides agree with TRBD1. Trimming at V came to 5 bases and at J to 5 bases, leaving 8 bases not matched to a gene. Germline loops: CDR1 SGHTA, CDR2 FQGNSA. The CDR3 sequence is 14 residues long. CDR3 sequence (DNA): TGTGCCAGCAGCCCGACTCGGACAGGTACTGAAGCTTTCTTT. This gives the protein CASSPTRTGTEAFF. Using reference TRBV7-2 and TRBJ1-1 for the parts outside the CDR3, the full variable domain is GAGVSQSPSNKVTEKGKDVELRCDPISGHTALYWYRQSLGQGLEFLIYFQGNSAPDKSGLPSDRFSAERTGGSVSTLTIQRTQQEDSAVYLCASSPTRTGTEAFFGQGTRLTVV.

The gene calls are TRBV6-5 and TRBJ2-1; TRBD2 agrees at 11 bases. Germline values: CDR1 MNHEY, CDR2 SVGAGI. This CDR3 spans 14 amino acids. J lost 4 bases, V lost 4 bases, and 0 bases had no gene match. This CDR3 is CASSLAGGYNEQFF. The CDR3 DNA sequence: TGTGCCAGCAGTTTAGCGGGGGGGTACAATGAGCAGTTCTTC.

There are a few counts of this clone. The V call is TRBV19, the J call TRBJ2-2; D may be TRBD2 (5 bases). Trimming took 5 bases from V and 6 from J, leaving 10 bases between them. The germline V gene has CDR1 LNHDA and CDR2 SQIVND (reference sequence). This CDR3 is 13 amino acids long. DNA of the CDR3: TGTGCCAGTAGTCCCCACGGGGCCGGGGAGCTGTTTTTT. It codes for CASSPHGAGELFF.

CDR3 amino acids: CASSTSTGGHEQYF. The CDR3 bases are TGCGCCAGCAGCACATCGACAGGGGGCCACGAGCAGTACTTC. The chain carries TRBV5-1 and TRBJ2-5, with TRBD1 matching 10 bases. The J call is in doubt because the DNA end fits TRBJ2-7 better. Germline V lookup: CDR1 SGHRS, CDR2 YFSETQ. This CDR3 is built from 14 residues.

This chain links TRBV5-1 with TRBJ1-2; no firm D call. Per germline, CDR1 SGHRS and CDR2 YFSETQ. This CDR3 region has 15 residues. Between the trimmed V and J ends, which lost 0 bases and 4 bases, there was a span of 13 bases. The CDR3 spells CASSLGALEGYGYTF. The CDR3 region has the DNA TGCGCCAGCAGCTTGGGGGCTTTAGAGGGCTATGGCTACACCTTC.

This rearrangement joins TRBV4-3 to TRBJ2-5, with D tentatively TRBD1 (5 bases). The CDR3 has 15 amino acids. The V and J ends lost 0 bases and 5 bases respectively, with 13 bases between them. Germline loops: CDR1 LGHNA, CDR2 YSLEER. The CDR3 DNA reads as TGCGCCAGCAGCCAAGATACAGGTCCAAGGGAGACCCAGTACTTC. It specifies CASSQDTGPRETQYF.

As to this clone: The same CDR3 arises from other DNA sequences in this sample as well. The V gene is TRBV6-1, the J gene TRBJ2-2, with TRBD2 matching over 9 bases. Per germline, CDR1 MNHNS and CDR2 SASEGT. CDR3 length: 15 amino acids. J was trimmed by 3 bases and V by 4 bases; bases with no gene match: 3. The CDR3 is CASSVASGDTGELFF. For the CDR3, the DNA is TGTGCCAGCAGTGTGGCTAGCGGGGACACCGGGGAGCTGTTTTTT.

This rearrangement joins TRBV10-3 to TRBJ2-5; the D is unclear. The germline gives CDR1 ENHRY, CDR2 SYGVKD. The CDR3 is made up of 14 amino acids. Trimming removed 3 bases from V and 4 bases from J, with 12 bases in between. The chain's CDR3 is CAISDPSERETQYF. CDR3 DNA: TGTGCCATCAGTGATCCCAGCGAGCGAGAGACCCAGTACTTC.

This clone was seen a few times. This chain joins TRBV9 and TRBJ1-2; the D gene is possibly TRBD1 (6 bases). Trimming stripped 1 base from V and 8 bases from J, with 12 bases between. This CDR3 has 13 amino acids. Germline-derived CDR1 and CDR2 are SGDLS and YYNGEE. The DNA for the CDR3 is TGTGCCAGCAGCGTAAGACAGGATGGCGGCTACACCTTC. It encodes CASSVRQDGGYTF.

The chain is built from TRBV7-2 and TRBJ1-6; D gene uncertain. The V end was cut by 4 bases, the J end by 12 bases, with 19 bases between. Germline CDR1 and CDR2: SGHTA and FQGNSA. The CDR3 extends over 15 amino acids. The CDR3 reads CASSSRPTIRGPLHF. The CDR3 DNA is TGTGCCAGCAGCTCACGGCCGACCATCAGAGGACCCCTCCACTTT.

As DNA, the CDR3 is TGTGCCAGCAGTTCCGGGACAGCTTACGAGCAGTACTTC. Protein sequence: CASSSGTAYEQYF. This rearrangement joins TRBV11-3 to TRBJ2-7, with TRBD1 matching 7 bases. The trim removed 6 bases at V and 4 bases at J, leaving 6 bases unmatched. The CDR3 has 13 amino acids. Germline loops: CDR1 SGHNT, CDR2 YENEEA.

This rearrangement joins TRBV7-2 to TRBJ1-4; D is possibly TRBD1 (5 bases). The CDR3 length is 17 residues. CDR1 is SGHTA and CDR2 is FQGNSA in the germline V gene. V was cut by 3 bases and J by 4 bases, with 18 bases left in between. This CDR3 reads CASSFGPVRGNNEKLFF. The CDR3 coding sequence is TGTGCCAGCAGCTTTGGCCCCGTTAGGGGAAATAATGAAAAACTGTTTTTT.

The rearrangement joins TRBV7-2 to TRBJ2-7; 8 bases are shared with TRBD2. The CDR3 is made up of 14 amino acids. Germline CDR1 reads SGHTA; CDR2 reads FQGNSA. V lost 1 base and J lost 4; bases outside the gene matches: 3. CDR3 sequence reads: CASSLDRGGYEQYF. CDR3 nucleotide sequence: TGTGCCAGCAGCTTAGATCGGGGGGGGTACGAGCAGTACTTC.

The chain is built from TRBV15 and TRBJ1-1, with 7 bases fitting TRBD1. V was pared by 3 bases and J by 4 bases, with 11 bases of the junction left unmatched. This CDR3 is built from 16 residues. Germline V CDR1 and CDR2: LNHNV, YYDKDF (reference sequence). CDR3 region: CATSSSGTARITEAFF. The CDR3 region has the DNA TGTGCCACCAGCAGTTCCGGGACAGCGAGAATCACTGAAGCTTTCTTT.

The chain recombines TRBV30 with TRBJ1-6; D remains ambiguous. Between the trimmed V and J ends, which lost 0 bases and 0 bases, there was a span of 12 bases. The CDR3 is 17 amino acids. Per germline, CDR1 GTSNPN and CDR2 SVGIG (reference sequence). The CDR3 reads CAWSVLLGSSYNSPLHF. CDR3 bases: TGTGCCTGGAGTGTTTTGCTCGGGAGCTCCTATAATTCACCCCTCCACTTT.

The genes are TRBV19 and TRBJ2-5, with D uncertain. This CDR3 region has 11 residues. The germline gives CDR1 LNHDA, CDR2 SQIVND (reference sequence). Trimming took off 5 bases at V and 7 bases at J, with 8 bases between the two ends. CDR3 region: CASSSSRTQYF. The DNA for the CDR3 is TGTGCCAGTAGTTCCTCCCGGACCCAGTACTTC.

The chain couples TRBV4-1 to TRBJ2-2; TRBD2 agrees at 14 bases. V was pared by 3 bases and J by 3 bases, with 9 bases of the junction left unmatched. The CDR3 consists of 19 residues. Germline V gene data show CDR1 as MGHRA and CDR2 as YSYEKL. CDR3 loop: CASSHITGLAGGYTGELFF. The DNA of the CDR3 is TGCGCCAGCAGCCATATTACCGGACTAGCGGGGGGCTACACCGGGGAGCTGTTTTTT.

This chain links TRBV18 with TRBJ1-6; tentative D call: TRBD1 (5 bases). This CDR3 region has 13 residues. CDR1 and CDR2 from the germline V gene are KGHSH and LQKENI. V shed 11 bases and J shed 7 bases, with 15 bases lying between them. The CDR3 nucleotides are TGTGCCGGAGGCGGGGGGTCGAATTCACCCCTCCACTTT. Its translation is CAGGGGSNSPLHF.

This clone was detected only once. The chain recombines TRBV29-1 with TRBJ2-7; no definite D call. The V end lost 7 bases, the J end lost 6 bases, and 13 bases lay between the germline ends. Germline V gene data show CDR1 as SQVTM and CDR2 as ANQGSEA. The CDR3 loop spans 11 amino acids. The CDR3 sequence: CSADFGFEQYF. The DNA of the CDR3 is TGCAGCGCCGACTTTGGTTTCGAGCAGTACTTC.

This clone was detected a few times. The chain combines TRBV7-6 with TRBJ1-1, with D perhaps matching TRBD1 (6 bases). Trimming cost V 2 bases and J 3 bases, with 22 bases left between them. CDR3 length: 18 amino acids. The germline gives CDR1 SGHVS, CDR2 FNYEAQ. The chain's CDR3 is CASSLLGVTGQMYTEAFF. The CDR3 DNA is TGTGCCAGCAGCTTATTGGGGGTTACGGGACAAATGTACACTGAAGCTTTCTTT.